The T cell receptor beta chain described here comes from a study of T cell clones after liver transplantation. About the study: Tolerance: complete withdrawal held at least one year, liver enzymes staying within twice normal. Timepoints were pre-transplant, pre-withdrawal, and after withdrawal was completed or failed. Study findings and constraints: Circulating graft-donor-reactive CD4 TCRbeta sequences fell significantly post-transplant in 5 of 8 subjects.

On this clone itself: Its antigen is still unknown.

Repertoires were generated with immunoSEQ multiplex PCR, while TCRdb's copy carries only in-frame clones and drops some. The sample holds some 59,000 clones, roughly two thirds seen once. CDR1 is MDHEN and CDR2 is SYDVKM in the germline V gene. The CDR3 covers 15 residues. V gave up 6 bases and J gave up 0 bases, with 11 bases separating them. This chain joins TRBV28 and TRBJ2-2, with D perhaps TRBD1 (6 bases). The specimen was CD4+ T cells from blood, collected before liver transplant. The sequence derives from a human donor who received a liver transplant. The CDR3: CASRKQGTNTGELFF. As DNA, the CDR3 is TGTGCCAGCAGGAAACAGGGAACGAACACCGGGGAGCTGTTTTTT.